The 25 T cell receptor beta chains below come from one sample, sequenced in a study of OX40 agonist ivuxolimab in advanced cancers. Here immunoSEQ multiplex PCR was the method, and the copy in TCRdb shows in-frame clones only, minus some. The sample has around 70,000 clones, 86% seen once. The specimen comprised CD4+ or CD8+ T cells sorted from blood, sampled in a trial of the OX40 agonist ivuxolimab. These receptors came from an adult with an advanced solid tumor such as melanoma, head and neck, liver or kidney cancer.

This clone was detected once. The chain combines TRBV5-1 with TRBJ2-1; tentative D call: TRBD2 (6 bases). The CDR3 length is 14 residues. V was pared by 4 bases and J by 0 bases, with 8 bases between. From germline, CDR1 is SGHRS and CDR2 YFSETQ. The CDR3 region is CASSAGGSYNEQFF. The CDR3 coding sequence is TGCGCCAGCAGCGCCGGGGGCTCCTACAATGAGCAGTTCTTC.

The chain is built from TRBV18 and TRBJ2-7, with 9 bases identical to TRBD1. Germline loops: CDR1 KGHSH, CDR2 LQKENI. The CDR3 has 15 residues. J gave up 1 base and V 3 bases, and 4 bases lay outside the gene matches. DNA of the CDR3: TGTGCCAGCTCACCGGCCGGACAGGGGTCCTACGAGCAGTACTTC. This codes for CASSPAGQGSYEQYF. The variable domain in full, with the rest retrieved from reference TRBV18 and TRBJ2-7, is NAGVMQNPRHLVRRRGQEARLRCSPMKGHSHVYWYRQLPEEGLKFMVYLQKENIIDESGMPKERFSAEFPKEGPSILRIQQVVRGDSAAYFCASSPAGQGSYEQYFGPGTRLTVT.

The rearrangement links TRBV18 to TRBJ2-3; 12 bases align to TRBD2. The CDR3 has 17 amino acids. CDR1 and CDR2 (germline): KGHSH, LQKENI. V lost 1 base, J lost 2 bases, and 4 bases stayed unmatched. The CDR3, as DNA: TGTGCCAGCTCACCACGGACTAGCGGGGCCCTCACAGATACGCAGTATTTT. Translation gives CASSPRTSGALTDTQYF.

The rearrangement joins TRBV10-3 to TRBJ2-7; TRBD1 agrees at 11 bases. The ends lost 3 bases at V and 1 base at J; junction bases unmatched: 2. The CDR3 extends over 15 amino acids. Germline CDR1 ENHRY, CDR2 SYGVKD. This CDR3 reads CAISEGDRGSYEQYF. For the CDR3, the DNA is TGTGCCATCAGTGAAGGGGACAGGGGGTCCTACGAGCAGTACTTC.

The CDR3 DNA follows: TGCGCCAGCAGCCAAGGGGTAGGGAGTGACTATGGCTACACCTTC. It yields the protein CASSQGVGSDYGYTF. The chain carries TRBV4-1 and TRBJ1-2; D is ambiguous. The V end was cut by 1 base, the J end by 3 bases, with 12 bases between. There are 15 residues in the CDR3. CDR1 and CDR2 from the germline V gene are MGHRA and YSYEKL.

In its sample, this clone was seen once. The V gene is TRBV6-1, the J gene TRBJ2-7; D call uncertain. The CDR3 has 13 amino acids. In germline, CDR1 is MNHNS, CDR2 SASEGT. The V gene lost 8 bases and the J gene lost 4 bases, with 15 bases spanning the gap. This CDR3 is CASQIEQVYEQYF. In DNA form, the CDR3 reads TGTGCCAGCCAGATCGAGCAGGTGTACGAGCAGTACTTC.

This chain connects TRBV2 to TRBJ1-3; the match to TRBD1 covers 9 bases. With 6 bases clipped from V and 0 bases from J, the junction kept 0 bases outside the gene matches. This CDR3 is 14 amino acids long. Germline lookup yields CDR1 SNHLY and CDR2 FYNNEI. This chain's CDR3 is CASRTGGSGNTIYF. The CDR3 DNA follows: TGTGCCAGCAGGACAGGGGGCTCTGGAAACACCATATATTTT.

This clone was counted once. CDR3: CASSPLGGSTDTQYF. The DNA for the CDR3 is TGCGCCAGCAGCCCCCTTGGCGGTAGCACAGATACGCAGTATTTT. The chain links TRBV5-1 to TRBJ2-3, with D hard to call. V lost 4 bases, J lost 0 bases, and 12 bases lay in between. The CDR3 has 15 amino acids. Germline CDR1 and CDR2: SGHRS and YFSETQ. Combining the CDR3 with reference TRBV5-1 and TRBJ2-3 gives the whole variable domain KAGVTQTPRYLIKTRGQQVTLSCSPISGHRSVSWYQQTPGQGLQFLFEYFSETQRNKGNFPGRFSGRQFSNSRSEMNVSTLELGDSALYLCASSPLGGSTDTQYFGPGTRLTVL.

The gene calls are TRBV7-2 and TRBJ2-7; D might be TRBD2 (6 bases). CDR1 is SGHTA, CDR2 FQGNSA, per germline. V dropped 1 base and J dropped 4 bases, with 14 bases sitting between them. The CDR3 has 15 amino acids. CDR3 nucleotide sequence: TGTGCCAGCAGCTTAGGGGGACCCGCGGGATACGAGCAGTACTTC. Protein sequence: CASSLGGPAGYEQYF.

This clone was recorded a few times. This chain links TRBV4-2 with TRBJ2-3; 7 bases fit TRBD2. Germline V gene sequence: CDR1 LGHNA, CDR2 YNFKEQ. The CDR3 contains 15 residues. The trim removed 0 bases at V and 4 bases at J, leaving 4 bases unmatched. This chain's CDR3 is CASSQDWTSSDTQYF. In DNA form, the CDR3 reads TGTGCCAGCAGCCAAGATTGGACTAGTTCAGATACGCAGTATTTT.

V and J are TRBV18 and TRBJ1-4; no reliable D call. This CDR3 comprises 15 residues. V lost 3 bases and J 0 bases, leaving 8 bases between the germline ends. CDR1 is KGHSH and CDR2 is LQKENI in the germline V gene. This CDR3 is CASSPSSATNEKLFF. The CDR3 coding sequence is TGTGCCAGCTCACCTTCGTCCGCAACTAATGAAAAACTGTTTTTT. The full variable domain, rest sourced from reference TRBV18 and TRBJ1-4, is NAGVMQNPRHLVRRRGQEARLRCSPMKGHSHVYWYRQLPEEGLKFMVYLQKENIIDESGMPKERFSAEFPKEGPSILRIQQVVRGDSAAYFCASSPSSATNEKLFFGSGTQLSVL.

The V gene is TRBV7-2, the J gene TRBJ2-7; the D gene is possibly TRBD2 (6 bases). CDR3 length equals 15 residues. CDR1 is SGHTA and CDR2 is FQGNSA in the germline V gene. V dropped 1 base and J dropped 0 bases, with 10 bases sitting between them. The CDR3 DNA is TGTGCCAGCAGCTTAGGCACTAGCAGCTCCTACGAGCAGTACTTC. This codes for CASSLGTSSSYEQYF.

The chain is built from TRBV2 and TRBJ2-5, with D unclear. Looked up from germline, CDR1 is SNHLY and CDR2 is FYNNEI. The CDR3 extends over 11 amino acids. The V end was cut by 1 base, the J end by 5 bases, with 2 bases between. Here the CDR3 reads CASSEEETQYF. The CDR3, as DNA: TGTGCCAGCAGTGAAGAGGAGACCCAGTACTTC.

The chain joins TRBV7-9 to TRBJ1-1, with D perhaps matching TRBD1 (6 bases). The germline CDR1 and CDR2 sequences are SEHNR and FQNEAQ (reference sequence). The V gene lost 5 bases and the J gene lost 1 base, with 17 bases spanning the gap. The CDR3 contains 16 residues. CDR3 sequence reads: CASSPKGGGRNTEAFF. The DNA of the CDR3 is TGTGCCAGCAGCCCCAAAGGGGGGGGTAGGAACACTGAAGCTTTCTTT.

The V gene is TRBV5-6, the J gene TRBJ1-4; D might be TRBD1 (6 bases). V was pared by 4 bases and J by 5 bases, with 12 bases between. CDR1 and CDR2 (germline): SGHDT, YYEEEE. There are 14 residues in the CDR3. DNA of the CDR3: TGTGCCAGCAGCCGTACAGGGATAAATGAAAAACTGTTTTTT. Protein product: CASSRTGINEKLFF.

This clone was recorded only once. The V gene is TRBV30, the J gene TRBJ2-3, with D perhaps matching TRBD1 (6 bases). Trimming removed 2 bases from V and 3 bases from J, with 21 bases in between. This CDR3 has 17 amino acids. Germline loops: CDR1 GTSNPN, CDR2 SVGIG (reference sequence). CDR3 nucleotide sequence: TGTGCCTGGAGTCCCCTCAGGGGTGGGCCTAATACAGATACGCAGTATTTT. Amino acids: CAWSPLRGGPNTDTQYF.

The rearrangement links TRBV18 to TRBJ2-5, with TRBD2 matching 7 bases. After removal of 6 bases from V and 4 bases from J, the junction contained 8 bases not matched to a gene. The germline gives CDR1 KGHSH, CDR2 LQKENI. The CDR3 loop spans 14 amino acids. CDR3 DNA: TGTGCCAGCTCCCCCGGGGGGTCCCCAGAGACCCAGTACTTC. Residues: CASSPGGSPETQYF. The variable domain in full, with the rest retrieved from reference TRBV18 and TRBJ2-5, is NAGVMQNPRHLVRRRGQEARLRCSPMKGHSHVYWYRQLPEEGLKFMVYLQKENIIDESGMPKERFSAEFPKEGPSILRIQQVVRGDSAAYFCASSPGGSPETQYFGPGTRLLVL.

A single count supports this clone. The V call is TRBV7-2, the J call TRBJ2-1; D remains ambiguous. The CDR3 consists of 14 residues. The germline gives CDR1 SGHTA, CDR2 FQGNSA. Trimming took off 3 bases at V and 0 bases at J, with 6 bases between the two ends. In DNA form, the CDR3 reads TGTGCCAGCAGCTTTCAGAGCTCCTACAATGAGCAGTTCTTC. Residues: CASSFQSSYNEQFF.

CDR3 region: CASREVSGTGSAEAFF. CDR3 bases: TGTGCCAGCCGGGAAGTATCGGGAACAGGGAGCGCTGAAGCTTTCTTT. V usage is TRBV6-1 and J usage is TRBJ1-1; possibly TRBD1 for D (6 bases). Germline V gene data show CDR1 as MNHNS and CDR2 as SASEGT. The CDR3 is made up of 16 amino acids. Trimming removed 8 bases at V and 6 bases at J, with 25 bases between.

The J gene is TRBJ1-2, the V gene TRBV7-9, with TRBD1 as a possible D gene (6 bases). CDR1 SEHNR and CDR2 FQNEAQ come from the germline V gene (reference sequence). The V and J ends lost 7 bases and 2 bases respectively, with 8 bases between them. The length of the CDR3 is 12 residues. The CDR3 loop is CASTTGNYGYTF. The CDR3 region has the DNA TGTGCCAGCACGACAGGAAACTATGGCTACACCTTC.

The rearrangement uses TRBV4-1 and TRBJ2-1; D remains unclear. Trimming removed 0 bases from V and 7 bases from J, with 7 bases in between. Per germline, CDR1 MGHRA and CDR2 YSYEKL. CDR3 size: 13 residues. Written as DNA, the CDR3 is TGCGCCAGCAGCCAAGAAACTCAAAATGAGCAGTTCTTC. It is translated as CASSQETQNEQFF.

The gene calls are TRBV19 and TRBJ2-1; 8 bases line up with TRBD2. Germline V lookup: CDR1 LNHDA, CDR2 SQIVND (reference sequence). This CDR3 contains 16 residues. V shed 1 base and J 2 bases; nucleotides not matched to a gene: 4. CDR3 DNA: TGTGCCAGTAGTATAGGCGGCGGGGGGCCCTACAATGAGCAGTTCTTC. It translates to CASSIGGGGPYNEQFF.

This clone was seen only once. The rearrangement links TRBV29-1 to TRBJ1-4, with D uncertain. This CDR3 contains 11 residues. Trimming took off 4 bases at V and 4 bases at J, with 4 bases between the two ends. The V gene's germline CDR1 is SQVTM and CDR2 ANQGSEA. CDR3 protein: CSVGHNEKLFF. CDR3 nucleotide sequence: TGCAGCGTTGGACATAATGAAAAACTGTTTTTT.

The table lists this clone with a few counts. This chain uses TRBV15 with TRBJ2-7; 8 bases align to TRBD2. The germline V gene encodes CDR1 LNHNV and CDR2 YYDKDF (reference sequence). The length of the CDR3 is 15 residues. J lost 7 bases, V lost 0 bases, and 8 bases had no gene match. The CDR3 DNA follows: TGTGCCACCAGCAGAGATGGGGGGCGGGAGGAGGAGCAGTACTTC. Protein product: CATSRDGGREEEQYF.

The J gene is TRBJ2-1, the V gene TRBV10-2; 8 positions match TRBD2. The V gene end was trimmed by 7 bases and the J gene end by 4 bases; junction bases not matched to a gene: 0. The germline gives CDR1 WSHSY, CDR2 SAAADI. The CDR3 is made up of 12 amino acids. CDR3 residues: CASTSGYNEQFF. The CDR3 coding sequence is TGCGCCAGCACTAGCGGGTACAATGAGCAGTTCTTC.